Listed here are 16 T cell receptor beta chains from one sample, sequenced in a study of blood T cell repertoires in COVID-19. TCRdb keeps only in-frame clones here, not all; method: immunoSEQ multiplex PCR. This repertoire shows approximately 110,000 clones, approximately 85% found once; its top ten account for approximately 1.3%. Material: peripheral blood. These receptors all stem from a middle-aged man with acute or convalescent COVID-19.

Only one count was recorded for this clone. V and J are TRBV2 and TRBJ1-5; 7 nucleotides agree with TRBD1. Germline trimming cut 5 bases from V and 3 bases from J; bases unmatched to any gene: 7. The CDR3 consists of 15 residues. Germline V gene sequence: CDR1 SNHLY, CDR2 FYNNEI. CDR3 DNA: TGTGCCAGCAGTTCAGACAGGGTTAACAATCAGCCCCAGCATTTT. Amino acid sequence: CASSSDRVNNQPQHF.

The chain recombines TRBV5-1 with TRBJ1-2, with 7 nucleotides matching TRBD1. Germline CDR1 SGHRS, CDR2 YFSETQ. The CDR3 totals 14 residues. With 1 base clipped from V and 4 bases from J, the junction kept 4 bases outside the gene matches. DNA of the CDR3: TGCGCCAGCAGCTTGATGGACAGGACCTATGGCTACACCTTC. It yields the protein CASSLMDRTYGYTF.

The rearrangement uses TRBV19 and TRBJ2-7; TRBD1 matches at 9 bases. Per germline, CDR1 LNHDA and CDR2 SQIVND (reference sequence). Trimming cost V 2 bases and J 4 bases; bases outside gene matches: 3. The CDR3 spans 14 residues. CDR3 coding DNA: TGTGCCAGTAGTATACGGACAGGGGAATACGAGCAGTACTTC. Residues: CASSIRTGEYEQYF. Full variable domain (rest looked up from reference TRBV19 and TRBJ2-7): DGGITQSPKYLFRKEGQNVTLSCEQNLNHDAMYWYRQDPGQGLRLIYYSQIVNDFQKGDIAEGYSVSREKKESFPLTVTSAQKNPTAFYLCASSIRTGEYEQYFGPGTRLTVT.

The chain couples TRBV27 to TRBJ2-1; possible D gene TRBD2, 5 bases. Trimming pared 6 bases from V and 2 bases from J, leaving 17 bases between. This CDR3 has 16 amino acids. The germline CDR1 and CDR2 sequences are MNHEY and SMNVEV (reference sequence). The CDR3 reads CASSLDLDSTYNEQFF. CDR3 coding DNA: TGTGCCAGCAGCCTGGATTTGGACTCAACCTACAATGAGCAGTTCTTC.

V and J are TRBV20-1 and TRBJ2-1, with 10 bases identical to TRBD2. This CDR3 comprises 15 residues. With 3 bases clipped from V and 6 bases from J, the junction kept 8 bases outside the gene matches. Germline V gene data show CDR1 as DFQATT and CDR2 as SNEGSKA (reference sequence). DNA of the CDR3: TGCAGTGCTAGTGGGGGACTAGCGCAAGTCAATGAGCAGTTCTTC. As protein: CSASGGLAQVNEQFF.

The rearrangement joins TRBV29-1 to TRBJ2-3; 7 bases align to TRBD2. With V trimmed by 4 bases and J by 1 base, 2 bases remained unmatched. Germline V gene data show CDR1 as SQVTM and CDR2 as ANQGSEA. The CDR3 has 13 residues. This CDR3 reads CSVGGRGTDTQYF. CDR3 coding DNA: TGCAGCGTTGGAGGGAGGGGCACAGATACGCAGTATTTT.

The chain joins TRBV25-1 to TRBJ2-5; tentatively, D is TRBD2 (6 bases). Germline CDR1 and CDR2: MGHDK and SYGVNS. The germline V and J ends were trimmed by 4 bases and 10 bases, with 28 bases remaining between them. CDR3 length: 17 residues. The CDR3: CASSAASSAGRPGDQYF. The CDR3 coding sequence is TGTGCCAGCAGTGCAGCGTCATCAGCGGGCAGGCCCGGGGACCAGTACTTC. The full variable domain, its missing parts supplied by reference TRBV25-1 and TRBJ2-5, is EADIYQTPRYLVIGTGKKITLECSQTMGHDKMYWYQQDPGMELHLIHYSYGVNSTEKGDLSSESTVSRIRTEHFPLTLESARPSHTSQYLCASSAASSAGRPGDQYFGPGTRLLVL.

Here the CDR3 DNA reads TGTGCCAGCAGCCCAGGGACAGGGGGCAAAACTGAAGCTTTCTTT. Protein: CASSPGTGGKTEAFF. J is TRBJ1-1 and V is TRBV6-5; TRBD1 matches 12 bases. Trimming at V came to 6 bases and at J to 5 bases, leaving 7 bases not matched to a gene. The CDR3 sequence is 15 residues long. Germline assignment: CDR1 MNHEY and CDR2 SVGAGI.

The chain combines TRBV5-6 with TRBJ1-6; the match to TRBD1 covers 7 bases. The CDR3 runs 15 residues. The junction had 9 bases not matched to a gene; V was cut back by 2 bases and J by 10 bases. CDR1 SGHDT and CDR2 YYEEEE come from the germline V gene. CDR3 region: CASSFLQGGRSPLHF. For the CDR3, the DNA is TGTGCCAGCAGCTTTCTCCAGGGGGGACGGTCACCCCTCCACTTT.

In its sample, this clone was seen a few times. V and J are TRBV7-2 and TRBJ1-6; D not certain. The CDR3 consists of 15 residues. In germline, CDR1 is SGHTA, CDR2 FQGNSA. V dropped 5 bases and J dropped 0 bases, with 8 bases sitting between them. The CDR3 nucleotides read TGTGCCAGCAGCCCCGGTAGCTCCTATAATTCACCCCTCCACTTT. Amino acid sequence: CASSPGSSYNSPLHF.

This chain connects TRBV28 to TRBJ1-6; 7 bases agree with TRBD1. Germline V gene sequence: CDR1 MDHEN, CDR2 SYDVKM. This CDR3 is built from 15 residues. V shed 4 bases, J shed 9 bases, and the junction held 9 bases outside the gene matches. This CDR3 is CASSSLTQGGSPLHF. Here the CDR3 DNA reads TGTGCCAGCAGTTCGCTAACTCAGGGGGGTTCACCCCTCCACTTT.

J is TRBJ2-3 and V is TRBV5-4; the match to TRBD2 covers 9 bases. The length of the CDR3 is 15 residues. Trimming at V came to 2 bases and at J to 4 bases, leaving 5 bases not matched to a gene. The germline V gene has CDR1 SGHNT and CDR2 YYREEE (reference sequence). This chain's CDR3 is CASSLKGLAADTQYF. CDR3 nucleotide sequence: TGTGCCAGCAGCTTAAAGGGACTAGCTGCAGATACGCAGTATTTT.

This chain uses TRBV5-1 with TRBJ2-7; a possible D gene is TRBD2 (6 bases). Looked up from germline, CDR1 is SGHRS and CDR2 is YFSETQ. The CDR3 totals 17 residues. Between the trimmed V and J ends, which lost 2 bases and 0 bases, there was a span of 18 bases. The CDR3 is CASSFPPDGGDSYEQYF. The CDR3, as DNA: TGCGCCAGCAGCTTCCCGCCCGACGGCGGGGACTCCTACGAGCAGTACTTC. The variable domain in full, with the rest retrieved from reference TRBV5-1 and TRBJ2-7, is KAGVTQTPRYLIKTRGQQVTLSCSPISGHRSVSWYQQTPGQGLQFLFEYFSETQRNKGNFPGRFSGRQFSNSRSEMNVSTLELGDSALYLCASSFPPDGGDSYEQYFGPGTRLTVT.

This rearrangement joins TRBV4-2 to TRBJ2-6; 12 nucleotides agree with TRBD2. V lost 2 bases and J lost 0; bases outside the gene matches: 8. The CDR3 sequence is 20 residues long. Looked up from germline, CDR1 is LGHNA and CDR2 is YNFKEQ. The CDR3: CASSQIPLAGGSSGANVLTF. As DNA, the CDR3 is TGTGCCAGCAGCCAAATCCCACTAGCGGGAGGCTCCTCTGGGGCCAACGTCCTGACTTTC.

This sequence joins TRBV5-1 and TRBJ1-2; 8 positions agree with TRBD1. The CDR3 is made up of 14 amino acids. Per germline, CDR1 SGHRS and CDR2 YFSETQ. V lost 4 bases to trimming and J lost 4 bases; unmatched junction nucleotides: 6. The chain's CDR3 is CASSPGQGPYGYTF. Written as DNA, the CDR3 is TGCGCCAGCAGCCCCGGACAGGGACCCTATGGCTACACCTTC.

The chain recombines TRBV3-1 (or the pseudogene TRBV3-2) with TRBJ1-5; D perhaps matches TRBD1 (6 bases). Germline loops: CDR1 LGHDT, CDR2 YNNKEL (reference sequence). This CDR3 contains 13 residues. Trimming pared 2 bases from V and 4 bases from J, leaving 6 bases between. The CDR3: CASSQQGNQPQHF. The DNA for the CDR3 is TGTGCCAGCAGCCAACAGGGGAATCAGCCCCAGCATTTT.